Presented here are 8 T cell receptor beta chains from one specimen sequenced in a study of blood T cells in healthy people across ages. The use of a sample-barcoded 5' primer and a J-beta primer mix characterized a second PCR of roughly 6 to 11 cycles. TCRdb reprocessed the 5' RACE reads via MiXCR and lists one record per CDR3 protein. In the table there are around 1,900,000 distinct CDR3 sequences, about two fifths of which are singletons. Sequenced sample: blood. The receptors were sampled from a human donor in good health.

The V and J genes are TRBV20-1 and TRBJ1-6; a weak D match, TRBD1 (5 bases). Looked up from germline, CDR1 is DFQATT and CDR2 is SNEGSKA (reference sequence). This CDR3 spans 14 amino acids. CDR3 DNA sequence: TGCAGCGCCTCCTTTACAGGATTTGGTTCACCCCTCCACTTT. Encoded protein: CSASFTGFGSPLHF.

This clonotype is a singleton in its sample. Germline is not matched at one junction end, which may reflect a read error. V usage is TRBV20-1 and J usage is TRBJ2-3, with D unclear. Germline CDR1 and CDR2: DFQATT and SNEGSKA (reference sequence). The CDR3 is 16 amino acids. CDR3 DNA sequence: TGCAGTGCTAGAGATCCCGCCCGGTGGGCTAAAGATATGCAGTATTTT. Protein: CSARDPARWAKDMQYF.

Ten or more counts support this clonotype. CDR3: CASRGQGARSNQPQHF. The CDR3 region has the DNA TGTGCCAGCAGGGGACAGGGGGCCCGAAGCAATCAGCCCCAGCATTTT. The genes are TRBV2 and TRBJ1-5; 12 bases line up with TRBD1. The J segment lost 1 base and the V segment lost 6 bases, leaving 4 bases of the junction unmatched. Germline CDR1 SNHLY, CDR2 FYNNEI. This CDR3 is 16 amino acids long.

This chain connects TRBV29-1 to TRBJ1-2, with a tentative D call TRBD1 (6 bases). The germline V and J ends were trimmed by 6 bases and 4 bases, with 18 bases remaining between them. Germline assignment: CDR1 SQVTM and CDR2 ANQGSEA. The CDR3 has 14 residues. CDR3 in DNA: TGCAGCGTGGGGAGGGACACAGCCCTCTATGGCTACACCTTC. It is translated as CSVGRDTALYGYTF.

Comment on this clonotype: A junction boundary mismatches the germline segment, possibly from a read error. The chain recombines TRBV11-2 with TRBJ2-1, with TRBD1 identical over 9 bases. CDR1 SGHAT and CDR2 FQNNGV come from the germline V gene. CDR3 length equals 14 residues. Here the CDR3 reads CASSLVDRGKTQFF. In nucleotides, the CDR3 is TGTGCCAGTAGCTTAGTTGACAGGGGGAAGACCCAGTTCTTC.

This chain links TRBV7-2 with TRBJ2-1, with a weak D call TRBD1 (6 bases). The CDR3 covers 15 residues. Germline loops: CDR1 SGHTA, CDR2 FQGNSA. V lost 1 base and J lost 3, with 10 bases in between. The CDR3 spells CASSLDTGIYNEQFF. DNA of the CDR3: TGTGCCAGCAGCTTAGATACAGGGATCTACAATGAGCAGTTCTTC.

The rearrangement uses TRBV7-2 and TRBJ2-5; D possibly corresponds to TRBD1 (7 bases). CDR3 length equals 16 residues. With 3 bases removed from V and 2 bases from J, the gap between germline ends came to 16 bases. Per germline, CDR1 SGHTA and CDR2 FQGNSA. The CDR3 DNA reads TGTGCCAGCAGCTTTACGGCGGGGACAGCTCAAGAGACCCAGTACTTC. Its protein is CASSFTAGTAQETQYF.

Many counts were recorded for this clonotype. The chain has TRBV7-8 and TRBJ1-6, with unresolved D. Germline V gene data show CDR1 as SGHVS and CDR2 as FQNEAQ. V was trimmed by 2 bases and J by 8 bases, leaving 28 bases between them. CDR3 length: 20 residues. CDR3 bases: TGTGCCAGCAGCTTATTCTCTCGAGACAAACTCGGGAAAGGGTATTCACCCCTCCACTTT. It yields the protein CASSLFSRDKLGKGYSPLHF.